Following are 24 T cell receptor beta chains from one sample sequenced in a study of graft-versus-host responses after intestinal transplantation. Measured with immunoSEQ multiplex PCR; TCRdb has only the in-frame clones, and not every one. The sample shows nearly 15,000 clones, approximately 59% of them seen only once. The starting material, graft tissue, was processed to release intraepithelial and lamina propria lymphocytes. The specimen comprised ileum tissue, sampled 524 days after transplant. Every receptor here comes from a human patient who received an intestinal transplant, so some T cells may come from the graft donor.

V usage is TRBV5-1 and J usage is TRBJ2-1; TRBD2 agrees at 9 bases. Looked up from germline, CDR1 is SGHRS and CDR2 is YFSETQ. J gave up 4 bases and V 4 bases, and 9 bases lay outside the gene matches. The CDR3 contains 16 residues. In DNA form, the CDR3 reads TGCGCCAGCAGCCCGAGCGGGGGGCGACCATACAATGAGCAGTTCTTC. This encodes CASSPSGGRPYNEQFF.

V is TRBV5-6 and J is TRBJ1-2; D perhaps matches TRBD1 (5 bases). The V end was cut by 4 bases, the J end by 0 bases, with 16 bases between. CDR1 and CDR2 from the germline V gene are SGHDT and YYEEEE. This CDR3 has 16 residues. CDR3 bases: TGTGCCAGCAGCCTCGGTCGCGGGGGGACTAACTATGGCTACACCTTC. Protein product: CASSLGRGGTNYGYTF.

The chain couples TRBV9 to TRBJ2-1; 8 nucleotides line up with TRBD2. The CDR3 spans 17 residues. The V gene's germline CDR1 is SGDLS and CDR2 YYNGEE. The junction had 15 bases not matched to a gene; V was cut back by 2 bases and J by 8 bases. The CDR3 loop is CASSVHSGTSALDEQFF. In DNA form, the CDR3 reads TGTGCCAGCAGCGTTCATAGCGGGACCTCTGCTTTGGATGAGCAGTTCTTC. The whole variable domain, remainder taken from reference TRBV9 and TRBJ2-1, is DSGVTQTPKHLITATGQRVTLRCSPRSGDLSVYWYQQSLDQGLQFLIQYYNGEERAKGNILERFSAQQFPDLHSELNLSSLELGDSALYFCASSVHSGTSALDEQFFGPGTRLTVL.

This clone was detected only a few times. The rearrangement links TRBV27 to TRBJ1-5, with TRBD1 matching over 7 bases. The V gene end was trimmed by 5 bases and the J gene end by 3 bases; junction bases not matched to a gene: 7. This CDR3 spans 15 amino acids. Germline V gene data show CDR1 as MNHEY and CDR2 as SMNVEV (reference sequence). CDR3 protein: CASSPREGANQPQHF. CDR3 coding DNA: TGTGCCAGCAGTCCCCGAGAGGGGGCCAATCAGCCCCAGCATTTT.

CDR3: CAWKAGVVYEQYF. CDR3 in DNA: TGTGCCTGGAAGGCCGGGGTGGTATACGAGCAGTACTTC. This chain links TRBV30 with TRBJ2-5; D may be TRBD2 (5 bases). The J call is uncertain, as TRBJ2-7 better fits the DNA end. The CDR3 extends over 13 amino acids. CDR1 and CDR2 (germline): GTSNPN, SVGIG (reference sequence).

The chain recombines TRBV19 with TRBJ2-3, with D perhaps matching TRBD1 (6 bases). Germline-derived CDR1 and CDR2 are LNHDA and SQIVND (reference sequence). V dropped 8 bases and J dropped 2 bases, with 20 bases sitting between them. CDR3 length: 16 residues. CDR3 sequence reads: CASGQSLGWPTDTQYF. The CDR3 DNA is TGTGCCAGTGGACAGTCCTTAGGGTGGCCCACAGATACGCAGTATTTT.

The V gene is TRBV11-2, the J gene TRBJ1-5; 7 bases align to TRBD1. The J segment lost 0 bases and the V segment lost 5 bases, leaving 10 bases of the junction unmatched. Germline CDR1 SGHAT, CDR2 FQNNGV. The CDR3 runs to 17 residues. CDR3 DNA: TGTGCCAGCAGCCCGGGGGACAGCCATTATAGCAATCAGCCCCAGCATTTT. This encodes CASSPGDSHYSNQPQHF.

This chain links TRBV2 with TRBJ2-5; perhaps TRBD2 as D (5 bases). The ends were cut back, 3 bases at V and 4 bases at J, with 12 bases in the middle. The CDR3 consists of 14 residues. CDR1 SNHLY and CDR2 FYNNEI come from the germline V gene. The CDR3 DNA reads as TGTGCCAGCAGTGATCGGGCAGGAGGAGAGACCCAGTACTTC. The encoded protein is CASSDRAGGETQYF.

The gene calls are TRBV18 and TRBJ2-7; 14 nucleotides match TRBD2. V lost 4 bases to trimming and J lost 2 bases; unmatched junction nucleotides: 4. The CDR3 is 16 residues long. CDR1 is KGHSH and CDR2 is LQKENI in the germline V gene. The DNA for the CDR3 is TGTGCCAGCTCACGGACTAGCGGGGGGTTAACCTACGAGCAGTACTTC. Translated, it gives CASSRTSGGLTYEQYF.

For this clone: The germline gene is not matched at one end of the junction; a read error may be the cause. The chain joins TRBV5-4 to TRBJ1-2, with D uncertain. CDR1 and CDR2 (germline): SGHNT, YYREEE (reference sequence). The CDR3 is 15 residues long. Written as DNA, the CDR3 is TGTGCCAGCAGCTTGGCGGCCAGCGGATACTATGGCTACCCCTTC. Translated, it gives CASSLAASGYYGYPF.

This chain links TRBV4-1 with TRBJ2-1; D call uncertain. The CDR3 has 13 amino acids. Per the germline V gene, CDR1 is MGHRA and CDR2 is YSYEKL. Deletions cut 3 bases from V and 6 bases from J, with 9 bases between. The CDR3 sequence: CASSHARANEQFF. CDR3 coding DNA: TGCGCCAGCAGCCATGCGCGCGCCAATGAGCAGTTCTTC.

This clone was seen a single time. The junction shows a germline mismatch at one end, possibly a read error. Other DNA sequences in the sample encode the same CDR3. This chain joins TRBV6-5 and TRBJ1-2, with TRBD1 as a possible D gene (6 bases). CDR1 and CDR2 (germline): MNHEY, SVGAGI. This CDR3 has 15 residues. The DNA for the CDR3 is TGTGCCAGCCAAAGGGAGGGGGTCGGTAACTATGGCTACACTTTC. Its protein product is CASQREGVGNYGYTF.

The rearrangement links TRBV11-3 to TRBJ2-5; possibly TRBD1 for D (6 bases). The CDR3 consists of 15 residues. V was clipped by 3 bases and J by 3 bases, with 14 bases between them. Per the germline V gene, CDR1 is SGHNT and CDR2 is YENEEA. CDR3 loop: CASSFLMGTKETQYF. CDR3 bases: TGTGCCAGCAGCTTTCTTATGGGGACAAAAGAGACCCAGTACTTC.

In its sample, this clone was seen a few times. This chain connects TRBV19 to TRBJ2-7, with a weak D call TRBD1 (5 bases). Germline CDR1 is LNHDA and CDR2 is SQIVND (reference sequence). The CDR3 has 13 amino acids. Trimming left V 5 bases short and J 3 bases short, with 11 bases between. The CDR3 sequence is CASSLQGNYEQYF. The CDR3 bases are TGTGCCAGTAGTCTGCAGGGCAACTACGAGCAGTACTTC. The complete variable domain, with remaining parts taken from reference TRBV19 and TRBJ2-7, reads DGGITQSPKYLFRKEGQNVTLSCEQNLNHDAMYWYRQDPGQGLRLIYYSQIVNDFQKGDIAEGYSVSREKKESFPLTVTSAQKNPTAFYLCASSLQGNYEQYFGPGTRLTVT.

This clone was picked up a small number of times. The rearrangement uses TRBV5-5 and TRBJ2-3; possibly TRBD2 for D (7 bases). The CDR3 runs to 16 residues. Trimming pared 2 bases from V and 5 bases from J, leaving 18 bases between. CDR1 and CDR2 (germline): SGHKS, YYEKEE (reference sequence). The CDR3 sequence: CASSFDRGGPLDTQYF. Here the CDR3 DNA reads TGTGCCAGCAGCTTTGATAGGGGGGGGCCCCTAGATACGCAGTATTTT.

V usage is TRBV6-5 and J usage is TRBJ1-1, with 7 bases aligning to TRBD1. The V gene end was trimmed by 4 bases and the J gene end by 5 bases; junction bases not matched to a gene: 7. The CDR3 totals 14 residues. The germline V gene encodes CDR1 MNHEY and CDR2 SVGAGI. CDR3 loop: CASSSQGSGTEAFF. The CDR3 DNA reads TGTGCCAGCAGTTCACAGGGGTCGGGGACTGAAGCTTTCTTT.

The genes are TRBV7-9 and TRBJ2-2, with TRBD2 matching 14 bases. V shed 10 bases, J shed 5 bases, and the junction held 3 bases outside the gene matches. CDR1 is SEHNR, CDR2 FQNEAQ, per germline (reference sequence). CDR3 length: 14 amino acids. The CDR3 DNA sequence: TGTGCCATCCGGACTAGCGGGGGGACCGGGGAGCTGTTTTTT. This codes for CAIRTSGGTGELFF.

This chain links TRBV5-6 with TRBJ2-5; 8 bases align to TRBD1. The trim removed 4 bases at V and 0 bases at J, leaving 8 bases unmatched. CDR3 length: 16 residues. The germline V gene has CDR1 SGHDT and CDR2 YYEEEE. Here the CDR3 reads CASSGGQGWYQETQYF. The CDR3 region has the DNA TGTGCCAGCAGCGGAGGACAGGGTTGGTACCAAGAGACCCAGTACTTC.

By its share, this clone is medium-sized (0.01 to 0.1%). V and J are TRBV5-1 and TRBJ1-3; 7 bases line up with TRBD1. Trimming removed 4 bases from V and 2 bases from J; junction bases left unmatched: 9. CDR1 and CDR2 from the germline V gene are SGHRS and YFSETQ. The CDR3 runs 16 residues. Written as DNA, the CDR3 is TGCGCCAGCAGCCTAGTCGGGACAGAGCCTGGAAACACCATATATTTT. It specifies CASSLVGTEPGNTIYF.

This clone was counted a single time. The J gene is TRBJ2-1, the V gene TRBV5-6; TRBD2 matches at 8 bases. From germline, CDR1 is SGHDT and CDR2 YYEEEE. The CDR3 consists of 16 residues. Germline trimming cut 1 base from V and 8 bases from J; bases unmatched to any gene: 11. The CDR3 loop is CASSLKLAGVMDEQFF. In DNA form, the CDR3 reads TGTGCCAGCAGCTTGAAGCTAGCGGGTGTGATGGATGAGCAGTTCTTC.

The chain is built from TRBV19 and TRBJ2-4; the match to TRBD1 covers 9 bases. V gave up 4 bases and J gave up 6 bases; unmatched junction bases: 1. The CDR3 spans 13 residues. From germline, CDR1 is LNHDA and CDR2 SQIVND (reference sequence). CDR3 region: CASSTGQGNIQYF. The CDR3 DNA follows: TGTGCCAGTAGTACGGGACAGGGAAACATTCAGTACTTC.

The CDR3 loop reads CAWSVLSRVTEAFF. The CDR3 DNA sequence: TGTGCCTGGAGTGTACTGTCCAGGGTGACTGAAGCTTTCTTT. The chain links TRBV30 to TRBJ1-1, with D possibly matching TRBD1 (5 bases). Trimming stripped 0 bases from V and 5 bases from J, with 13 bases between. From germline, CDR1 is GTSNPN and CDR2 SVGIG (reference sequence). The CDR3 runs 14 residues.

This clone turned up a few times. The J gene is TRBJ2-3, the V gene TRBV5-4; 12 bases are shared with TRBD2. The J segment lost 2 bases and the V segment lost 4 bases, leaving 8 bases of the junction unmatched. Germline assignment: CDR1 SGHNT and CDR2 YYREEE (reference sequence). There are 17 residues in the CDR3. Here the CDR3 DNA reads TGTGCCAGCAGCGGCAGACTAGCGGGGGCCTACACAGATACGCAGTATTTT. Encoded protein: CASSGRLAGAYTDTQYF.

This chain uses TRBV5-1 with TRBJ2-2; TRBD1 matches 7 bases. With V trimmed by 4 bases and J by 0 bases, 6 bases remained unmatched. The CDR3 consists of 16 residues. Germline-derived CDR1 and CDR2 are SGHRS and YFSETQ. The CDR3 is CASSATGTANTGELFF. CDR3 bases: TGCGCCAGCAGCGCCACCGGGACAGCGAACACCGGGGAGCTGTTTTTT.